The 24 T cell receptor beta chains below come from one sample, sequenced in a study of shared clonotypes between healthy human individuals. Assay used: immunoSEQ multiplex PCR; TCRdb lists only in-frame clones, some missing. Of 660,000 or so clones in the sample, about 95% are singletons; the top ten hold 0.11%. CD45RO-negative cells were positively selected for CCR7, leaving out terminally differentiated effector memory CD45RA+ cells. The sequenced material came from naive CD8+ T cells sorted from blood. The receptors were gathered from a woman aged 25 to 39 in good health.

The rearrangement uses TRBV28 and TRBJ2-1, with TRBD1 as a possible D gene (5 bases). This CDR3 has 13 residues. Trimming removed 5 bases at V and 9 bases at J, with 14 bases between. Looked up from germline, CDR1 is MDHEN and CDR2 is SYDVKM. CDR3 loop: CASSGAGMSEQFF. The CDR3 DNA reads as TGTGCCAGCAGTGGGGCAGGGATGAGTGAGCAGTTCTTC.

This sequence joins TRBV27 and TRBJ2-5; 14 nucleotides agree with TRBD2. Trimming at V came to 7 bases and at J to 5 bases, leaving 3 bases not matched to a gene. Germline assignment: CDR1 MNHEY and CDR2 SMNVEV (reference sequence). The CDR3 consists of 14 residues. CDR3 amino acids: CASKGLAGVETQYF. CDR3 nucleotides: TGTGCCAGCAAGGGACTAGCGGGAGTGGAGACCCAGTACTTC.

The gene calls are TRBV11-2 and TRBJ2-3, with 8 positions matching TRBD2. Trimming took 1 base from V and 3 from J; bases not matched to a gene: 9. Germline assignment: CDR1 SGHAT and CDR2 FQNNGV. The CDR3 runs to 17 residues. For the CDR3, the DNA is TGTGCCAGCAGCTTAGCAGTGCGGGAGGAGTTTACAGATACGCAGTATTTT. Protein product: CASSLAVREEFTDTQYF. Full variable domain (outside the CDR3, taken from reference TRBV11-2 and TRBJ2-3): EAGVAQSPRYKIIEKRQSVAFWCNPISGHATLYWYQQILGQGPKLLIQFQNNGVVDDSQLPKDRFSAERLKGVDSTLKIQPAKLEDSAVYLCASSLAVREEFTDTQYFGPGTRLTVL.

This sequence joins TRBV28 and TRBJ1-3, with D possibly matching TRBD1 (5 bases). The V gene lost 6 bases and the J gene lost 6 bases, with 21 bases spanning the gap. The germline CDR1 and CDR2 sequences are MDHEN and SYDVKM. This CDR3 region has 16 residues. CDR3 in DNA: TGTGCCAGCAGCCAACCGGGCCTACCGGGGGAAAACACCATATATTTT. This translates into CASSQPGLPGENTIYF.

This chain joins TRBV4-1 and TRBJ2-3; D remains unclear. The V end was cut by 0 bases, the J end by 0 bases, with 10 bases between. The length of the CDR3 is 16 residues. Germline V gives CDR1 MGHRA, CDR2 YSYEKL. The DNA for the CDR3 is TGCGCCAGCAGCCAAGAGTCCGCACTTAGCACAGATACGCAGTATTTT. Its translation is CASSQESALSTDTQYF.

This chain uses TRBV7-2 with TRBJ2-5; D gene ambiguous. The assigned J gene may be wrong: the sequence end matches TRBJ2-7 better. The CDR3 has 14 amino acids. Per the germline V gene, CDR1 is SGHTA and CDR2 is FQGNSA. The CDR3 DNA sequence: TGTGCCAGCAGCTCAACGGAGAACTCCTACGAGCAGTACTTC. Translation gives CASSSTENSYEQYF.

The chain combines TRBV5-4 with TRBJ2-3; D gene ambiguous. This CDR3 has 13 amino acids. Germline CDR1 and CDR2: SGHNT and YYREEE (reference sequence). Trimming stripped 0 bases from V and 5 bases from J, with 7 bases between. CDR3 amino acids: CASSLGVVDTQYF. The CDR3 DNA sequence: TGTGCCAGCAGCTTGGGGGTGGTAGATACGCAGTATTTT.

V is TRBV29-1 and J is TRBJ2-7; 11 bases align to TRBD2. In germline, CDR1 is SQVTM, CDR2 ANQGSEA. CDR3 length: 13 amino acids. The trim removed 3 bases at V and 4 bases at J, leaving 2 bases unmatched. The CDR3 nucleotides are TGCAGCGTTGACCTAGCGGGAGGTTACGAGCAGTACTTC. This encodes CSVDLAGGYEQYF.

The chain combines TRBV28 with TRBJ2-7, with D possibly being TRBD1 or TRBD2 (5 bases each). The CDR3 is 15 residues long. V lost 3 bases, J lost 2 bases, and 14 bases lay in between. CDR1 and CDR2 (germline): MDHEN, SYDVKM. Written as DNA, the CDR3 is TGTGCCAGCAGTTTTTTCCGGGACGGCGCCTACGAGCAGTACTTC. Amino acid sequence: CASSFFRDGAYEQYF.

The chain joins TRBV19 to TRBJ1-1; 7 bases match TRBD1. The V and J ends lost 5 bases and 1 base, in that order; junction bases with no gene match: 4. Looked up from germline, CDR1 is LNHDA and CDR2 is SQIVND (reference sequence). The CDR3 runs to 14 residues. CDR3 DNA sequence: TGTGCCAGTAGTGCGGACAGGACGAACACTGAAGCTTTCTTT. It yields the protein CASSADRTNTEAFF.

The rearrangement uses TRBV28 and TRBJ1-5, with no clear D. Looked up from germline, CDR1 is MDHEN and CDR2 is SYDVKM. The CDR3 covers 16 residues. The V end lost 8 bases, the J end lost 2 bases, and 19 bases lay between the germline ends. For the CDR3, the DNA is TGTGCCAGCCGGGCAGTCGGACCCTTGGGCAATCAGCCCCAGCATTTT. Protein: CASRAVGPLGNQPQHF. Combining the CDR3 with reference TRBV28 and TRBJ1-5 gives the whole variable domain DVKVTQSSRYLVKRTGEKVFLECVQDMDHENMFWYRQDPGLGLRLIYFSYDVKMKEKGDIPEGYSVSREKKERFSLILESASTNQTSMYLCASRAVGPLGNQPQHFGDGTRLSIL.

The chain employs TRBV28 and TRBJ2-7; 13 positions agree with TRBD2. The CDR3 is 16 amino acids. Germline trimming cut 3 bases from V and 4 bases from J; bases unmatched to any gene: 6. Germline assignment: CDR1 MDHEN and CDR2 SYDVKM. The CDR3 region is CASSLRTSGRRYEQYF. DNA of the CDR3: TGTGCCAGCAGTTTGCGGACTAGCGGGAGAAGGTACGAGCAGTACTTC.

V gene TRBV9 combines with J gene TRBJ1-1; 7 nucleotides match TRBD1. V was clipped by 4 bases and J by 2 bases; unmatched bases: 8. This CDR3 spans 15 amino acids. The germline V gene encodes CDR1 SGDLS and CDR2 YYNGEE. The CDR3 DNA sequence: TGTGCCAGCAGCCCGCCTGGGACAGACAACACTGAAGCTTTCTTT. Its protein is CASSPPGTDNTEAFF.

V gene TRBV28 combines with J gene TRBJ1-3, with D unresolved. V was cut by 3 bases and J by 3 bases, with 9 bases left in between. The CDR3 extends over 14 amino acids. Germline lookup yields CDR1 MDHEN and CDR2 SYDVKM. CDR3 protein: CASSFRLYGNTIYF. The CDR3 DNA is TGTGCCAGCAGTTTTCGCCTCTATGGAAACACCATATATTTT.

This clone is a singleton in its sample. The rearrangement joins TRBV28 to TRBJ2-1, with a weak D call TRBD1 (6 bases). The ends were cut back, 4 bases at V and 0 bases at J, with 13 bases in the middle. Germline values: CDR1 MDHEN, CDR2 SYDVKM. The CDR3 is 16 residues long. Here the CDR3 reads CASSWDTISSYNEQFF. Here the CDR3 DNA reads TGTGCCAGCAGTTGGGACACCATAAGCTCCTACAATGAGCAGTTCTTC. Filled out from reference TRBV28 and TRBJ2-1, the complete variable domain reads DVKVTQSSRYLVKRTGEKVFLECVQDMDHENMFWYRQDPGLGLRLIYFSYDVKMKEKGDIPEGYSVSREKKERFSLILESASTNQTSMYLCASSWDTISSYNEQFFGPGTRLTVL.

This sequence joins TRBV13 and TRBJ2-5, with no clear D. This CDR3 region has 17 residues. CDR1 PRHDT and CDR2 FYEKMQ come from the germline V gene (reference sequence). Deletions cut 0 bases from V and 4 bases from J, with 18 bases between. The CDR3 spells CASSLGLQGEILETQYF. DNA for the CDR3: TGTGCCAGCAGCTTAGGTCTCCAAGGCGAAATTCTAGAGACCCAGTACTTC. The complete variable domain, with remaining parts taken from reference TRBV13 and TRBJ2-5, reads AAGVIQSPRHLIKEKRETATLKCYPIPRHDTVYWYQQGPGQDPQFLISFYEKMQSDKGSIPDRFSAQQFSDYHSELNMSSLELGDSALYFCASSLGLQGEILETQYFGPGTRLLVL.

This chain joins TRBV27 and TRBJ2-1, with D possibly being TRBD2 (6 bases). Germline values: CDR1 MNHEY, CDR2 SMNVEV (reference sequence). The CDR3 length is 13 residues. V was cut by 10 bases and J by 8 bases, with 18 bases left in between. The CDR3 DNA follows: TGTGCCACCGCGATCGGGAGTACTTATGAGCAGTTCTTC. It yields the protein CATAIGSTYEQFF.

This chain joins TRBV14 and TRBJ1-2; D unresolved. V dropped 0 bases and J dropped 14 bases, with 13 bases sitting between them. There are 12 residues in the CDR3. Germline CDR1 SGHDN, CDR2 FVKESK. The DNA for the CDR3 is TGTGCCAGCAGCCAAGATCCATTAAGGGTTACCTTC. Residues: CASSQDPLRVTF.

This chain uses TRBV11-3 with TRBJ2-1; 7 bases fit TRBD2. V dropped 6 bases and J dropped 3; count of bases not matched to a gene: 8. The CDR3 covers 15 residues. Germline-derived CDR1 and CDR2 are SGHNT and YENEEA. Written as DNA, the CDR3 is TGTGCCAGCAGTGGGACCCAGCGGGGCTACAATGAGCAGTTCTTC. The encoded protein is CASSGTQRGYNEQFF.

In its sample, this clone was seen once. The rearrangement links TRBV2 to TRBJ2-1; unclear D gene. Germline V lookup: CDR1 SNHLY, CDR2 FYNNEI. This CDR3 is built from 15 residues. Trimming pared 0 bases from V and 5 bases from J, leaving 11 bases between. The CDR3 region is CASSEAPRRDNEQFF. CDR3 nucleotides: TGTGCCAGCAGTGAAGCGCCTCGGAGAGACAATGAGCAGTTCTTC.

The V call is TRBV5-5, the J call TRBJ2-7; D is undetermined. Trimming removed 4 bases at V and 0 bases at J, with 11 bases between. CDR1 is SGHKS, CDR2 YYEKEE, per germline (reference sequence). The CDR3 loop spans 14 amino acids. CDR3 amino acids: CASSTVDSSYEQYF. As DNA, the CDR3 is TGTGCCAGCAGCACCGTTGATAGCTCCTACGAGCAGTACTTC. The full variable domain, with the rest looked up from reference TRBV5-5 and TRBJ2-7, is DAGVTQSPTHLIKTRGQQVTLRCSPISGHKSVSWYQQVLGQGPQFIFQYYEKEERGRGNFPDRFSARQFPNYSSELNVNALLLGDSALYLCASSTVDSSYEQYFGPGTRLTVT.

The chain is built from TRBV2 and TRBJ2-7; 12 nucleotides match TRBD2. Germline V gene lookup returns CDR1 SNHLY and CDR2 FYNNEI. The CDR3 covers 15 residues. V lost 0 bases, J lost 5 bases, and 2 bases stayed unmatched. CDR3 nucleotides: TGTGCCAGCAGTGAAGCCCTAGCGGGAGGGCACGAGCAGTACTTC. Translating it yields CASSEALAGGHEQYF.

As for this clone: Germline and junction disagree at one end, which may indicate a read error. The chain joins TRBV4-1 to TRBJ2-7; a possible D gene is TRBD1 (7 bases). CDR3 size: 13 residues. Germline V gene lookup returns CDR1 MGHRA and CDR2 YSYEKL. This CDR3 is CASSYDREEDLDF. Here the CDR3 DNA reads TGCGCCAGCAGCTATGACAGGGAGGAAGACCTAGACTTC.

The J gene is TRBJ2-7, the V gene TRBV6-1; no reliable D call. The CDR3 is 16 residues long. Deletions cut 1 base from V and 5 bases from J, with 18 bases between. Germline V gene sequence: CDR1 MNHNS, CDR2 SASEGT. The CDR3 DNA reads TGTGCCAGCAGTGAAGGAGTAGGGCGGCGTTCGGACGAGCAGTACTTC. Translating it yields CASSEGVGRRSDEQYF.